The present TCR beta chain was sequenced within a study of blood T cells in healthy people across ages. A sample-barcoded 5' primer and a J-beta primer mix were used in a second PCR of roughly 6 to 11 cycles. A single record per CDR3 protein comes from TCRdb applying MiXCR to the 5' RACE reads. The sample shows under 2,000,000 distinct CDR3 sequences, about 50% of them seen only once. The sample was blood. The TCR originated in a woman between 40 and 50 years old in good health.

Here the CDR3 reads CATSETAISGGALYF. CDR3 nucleotides: TGTGCCACCAGTGAAACCGCGATTAGCGGGGGGGCTCTGTACTTC. The V gene is TRBV24-1, the J gene TRBJ2-7; 11 nucleotides agree with TRBD2. The CDR3 sequence is 15 residues long. J lost 12 bases, V lost 4 bases, and 13 bases had no gene match. The V gene's germline CDR1 is KGHDR and CDR2 SFDVKD.